This T cell receptor beta chain was observed in a study of blood T cell repertoires in COVID-19. Study-level information: Samples of COVID-19 (acute and convalescent) were obtained from the United States, Italy and Spain. T cells, B-cell-depleted T cells, or PBMCs provided the cDNA or gDNA that served as material.

The CDR3 is made up of 16 amino acids. The V and J ends lost 7 bases and 2 bases respectively, with 19 bases between them. CDR1 KGHDR and CDR2 SFDVKD come from the germline V gene. Authors' processing steps: Amplification of reference gene primers was used by the study to estimate nucleated cell counts. Generated by immunoSEQ multiplex PCR, the TCRdb table keeps only in-frame clones and is missing some. D and trimming come from the DNA, and the V and J calls and clone size come from that table. The sample yields 270,000 or so clones, about four fifths seen once. The clonotype comes from a woman in her forties or fifties who had recovered from COVID-19. Sequencing was performed on peripheral blood. The rearrangement joins TRBV24-1 to TRBJ1-2; maybe TRBD1 (6 bases). The CDR3 nucleotides are TGTGCCACCAGGTATCAACCGGGACACACGAACTATGGCTACACCTTC. Translated, it gives CATRYQPGHTNYGYTF.